This note documents a single TCR beta chain sequence. Its antigen is unidentified. Profiling relied on immunoSEQ multiplex PCR, and the TCRdb table lists in-frame clones only, not all of them. The sample includes over 40,000 clones, roughly four fifths of them seen just once. Peripheral blood mononuclear cells were collected from every patient before and during treatment, yielding between 1 and 8 samples per patient. The sample comes from a study of PD-L1 blockade in urothelial cancer. Study summary: Bladder-origin urothelial cancer in males covered about 90% of the roughly 30 patients. Blood analysis was done at 3 weeks (second dose) and 6 weeks after treatment began. Study-level results: Pretreatment blood TCR clonality under the median forecast improved survival.

Germline V gene sequence: CDR1 LNHNV, CDR2 YYDKDF (reference sequence). With 5 bases clipped from V and 3 bases from J, the junction kept 6 bases outside the gene matches. CDR3 length: 15 residues. The sequence came from a man between 65 and 85 years old with urothelial cancer. The starting material was PBMCs, obtained around atezolizumab (anti-PD-L1) treatment. The chain combines TRBV15 with TRBJ2-5, with 10 bases aligning to TRBD2. The CDR3 DNA follows: TGTGCCACCAGCGGAAGGACTAGCGGTGAAGAGACCCAGTACTTC. This gives the protein CATSGRTSGEETQYF.